Included here is one T cell receptor (beta chain) sequence, with context. Antigen specificity is unknown. Assay used: immunoSEQ multiplex PCR; TCRdb lists only in-frame clones, some missing. The sample has about 300,000 clones; about 74% are singletons. Subsets obtained from CD4+ cells comprised CD45RA+ naive and CD45RA-negative memory cells. The data stem from a study of shared clonotypes between healthy human individuals. Study-wide points: In general, naive subsets displayed greater estimated richness than memory subsets did. The donor pool, a small one, limited the genetic and exposure-history diversity represented. Read depth was anticipated to influence clonotype sharing among donors.

CDR3 length: 15 residues. J lost 1 base, V lost 4 bases, and 6 bases had no gene match. Germline lookup yields CDR1 MDHEN and CDR2 SYDVKM. The clonotype was recovered from a man aged 25-45 years in good health. The chain recombines TRBV28 with TRBJ2-7, with 8 bases that match TRBD2. Material for sequencing was memory CD4+ T cells sorted from blood. Subset described: CD45RA-negative fraction. CDR3 nucleotides: TGTGCCAGCAGTTCCAGCGGGAGAGGTTCCTACGAGCAGTACTTC. Translating it yields CASSSSGRGSYEQYF. Combining the CDR3 with reference TRBV28 and TRBJ2-7 gives the whole variable domain DVKVTQSSRYLVKRTGEKVFLECVQDMDHENMFWYRQDPGLGLRLIYFSYDVKMKEKGDIPEGYSVSREKKERFSLILESASTNQTSMYLCASSSSGRGSYEQYFGPGTRLTVT.